The 14 T cell receptor beta chains below come from one sample, sequenced in a study of cytomegalovirus exposure and HLA in healthy donors. TCRdb's copy holds only in-frame clones and misses some; the assay was immunoSEQ multiplex PCR. Of 100,000 to 150,000 clones listed, 89% are singletons. What was sequenced was PBMCs. These receptors were taken from a woman aged 18 to 35 in good health and CMV-seronegative.

This clone was seen only once. This chain links TRBV5-5 with TRBJ1-6; D gene unclear. CDR1 and CDR2 from the germline V gene are SGHKS and YYEKEE (reference sequence). The CDR3 loop spans 15 amino acids. Between the trimmed V and J ends, which lost 0 bases and 10 bases, there was a span of 14 bases. The CDR3 loop is CASSLAAGSGSPLHF. CDR3 DNA sequence: TGTGCCAGCAGCTTGGCGGCGGGATCGGGGTCACCCCTCCACTTT.

Only a few counts were recorded for this clone. This chain uses TRBV10-1 with TRBJ2-1; 7 bases line up with TRBD1. Trimming removed 7 bases from V and 6 bases from J; junction bases left unmatched: 3. CDR3 size: 12 residues. CDR1 is WNHNN and CDR2 is SYGVQD in the germline V gene (reference sequence). CDR3 nucleotides: TGCGCCAGCAAGGGACAGTTCAATGAGCAGTTCTTC. It translates to CASKGQFNEQFF.

The CDR3 is CASRAGVGYTF. DNA of the CDR3: TGTGCCAGCAGGGCAGGGGTTGGCTACACCTTC. The V gene is TRBV28, the J gene TRBJ1-2, with D possibly matching TRBD1 (6 bases). V lost 6 bases, J lost 7 bases, and 9 bases lay in between. Germline V gene lookup returns CDR1 MDHEN and CDR2 SYDVKM. CDR3 size: 11 residues.

The gene calls are TRBV5-4 and TRBJ1-2, with D tentatively TRBD1 (6 bases). CDR1 SGHNT and CDR2 YYREEE come from the germline V gene (reference sequence). V was shortened by 0 bases and J by 5 bases, with 17 bases between the two germline ends. The CDR3 extends over 16 amino acids. The CDR3 DNA sequence: TGTGCCAGCAGCTTGGCCCTCGGACAGCAAAGTTATGGCTACACCTTC. Protein sequence: CASSLALGQQSYGYTF.

The CDR3 region has the DNA TGTGCCAGCAGCGTTAAGGGGGTCACTAATGAAAAACTGTTTTTT. Residues: CASSVKGVTNEKLFF. This chain joins TRBV9 and TRBJ1-4; TRBD1 is a possible D gene (6 bases). The CDR3 runs 15 residues. The V gene lost 2 bases and the J gene lost 2 bases, with 10 bases spanning the gap. From germline, CDR1 is SGDLS and CDR2 YYNGEE. Filled out from reference TRBV9 and TRBJ1-4, the complete variable domain reads DSGVTQTPKHLITATGQRVTLRCSPRSGDLSVYWYQQSLDQGLQFLIQYYNGEERAKGNILERFSAQQFPDLHSELNLSSLELGDSALYFCASSVKGVTNEKLFFGSGTQLSVL.

The chain has TRBV2 and TRBJ2-1; possibly TRBD1 for D (6 bases). The CDR3 has 12 residues. The V and J ends lost 6 bases and 9 bases respectively, with 12 bases between them. Germline V gives CDR1 SNHLY, CDR2 FYNNEI. CDR3 sequence reads: CASSLQGAEQFF. CDR3 nucleotide sequence: TGTGCCAGCAGCCTACAGGGTGCTGAGCAGTTCTTC.

The chain recombines TRBV10-3 with TRBJ2-1, with unresolved D. V shed 2 bases and J shed 5 bases, with 13 bases lying between them. CDR3 size: 15 residues. The germline gives CDR1 ENHRY, CDR2 SYGVKD. CDR3 sequence (DNA): TGTGCCATCAGTGAGACTTTTGACGACAACAATGAGCAGTTCTTC. Its protein product is CAISETFDDNNEQFF.

The chain joins TRBV2 to TRBJ2-2; D possibly corresponds to TRBD1 (5 bases). The CDR3 consists of 11 residues. Deletions cut 8 bases from V and 7 bases from J, with 8 bases between. Germline CDR1 is SNHLY and CDR2 is FYNNEI. In nucleotides, the CDR3 is TGTGCCAGCCTGACAGTCGGGGAGCTGTTTTTT. Its translation: CASLTVGELFF.

The chain employs TRBV5-1 and TRBJ2-7; 12 positions match TRBD1. The CDR3 has 14 amino acids. Germline V gene data show CDR1 as SGHRS and CDR2 as YFSETQ. The trim removed 9 bases at V and 6 bases at J, leaving 10 bases unmatched. The CDR3 is CATQPGQGASEQYF. The CDR3 bases are TGCGCCACCCAACCGGGACAGGGGGCCTCCGAGCAGTACTTC.

This clone appeared a single time. The V and J genes are TRBV5-1 and TRBJ2-1; no clear D. The CDR3 has 15 residues. Between the trimmed V and J ends, which lost 1 base and 2 bases, there was a span of 10 bases. Germline lookup yields CDR1 SGHRS and CDR2 YFSETQ. This CDR3 reads CASSLTDYTYNEQFF. The CDR3 nucleotides are TGCGCCAGCAGCTTGACAGATTACACCTACAATGAGCAGTTCTTC.

V is TRBV19 and J is TRBJ2-2; the match to TRBD2 covers 8 bases. The V and J ends lost 6 bases and 4 bases, in that order; junction bases with no gene match: 7. This CDR3 region has 15 residues. Germline-derived CDR1 and CDR2 are LNHDA and SQIVND (reference sequence). The CDR3 DNA sequence: TGTGCCAGTAGAAGTAGCGGGGAAATCACCGGGGAGCTGTTTTTT. Translating it yields CASRSSGEITGELFF.

V and J are TRBV5-6 and TRBJ1-1; D unclear. The germline V gene has CDR1 SGHDT and CDR2 YYEEEE. The germline V and J ends were trimmed by 6 bases and 5 bases, with 14 bases remaining between them. The CDR3 loop spans 13 amino acids. CDR3 coding DNA: TGTGCCAGCAACCGAGGGATGGGAACTGAAGCTTTCTTT. It yields the protein CASNRGMGTEAFF.

The rearrangement links TRBV12-2 to TRBJ1-4; the table's D call, TRBD1, was not checked against the DNA. TRBV12-2 is termed a pseudogene. The CDR3 contains 17 residues. CDR3 sequence reads: CASRPTVTGLGDEKLFF. The CDR3 DNA reads TGTGCAAGTCGCCCTACAGTGACAGGGTTAGGGGATGAAAAACTGTTTTTT.

The CDR3 region is CASESVGTSGGVLHF. CDR3 DNA: TGTGCAAGCGAGAGCGTCGGGACGTCGGGGGGAGTCCTCCACTTT. This chain links TRBV12-2 with TRBJ1-6. TRBV12-2 is a known pseudogene. The CDR3 extends over 15 amino acids.